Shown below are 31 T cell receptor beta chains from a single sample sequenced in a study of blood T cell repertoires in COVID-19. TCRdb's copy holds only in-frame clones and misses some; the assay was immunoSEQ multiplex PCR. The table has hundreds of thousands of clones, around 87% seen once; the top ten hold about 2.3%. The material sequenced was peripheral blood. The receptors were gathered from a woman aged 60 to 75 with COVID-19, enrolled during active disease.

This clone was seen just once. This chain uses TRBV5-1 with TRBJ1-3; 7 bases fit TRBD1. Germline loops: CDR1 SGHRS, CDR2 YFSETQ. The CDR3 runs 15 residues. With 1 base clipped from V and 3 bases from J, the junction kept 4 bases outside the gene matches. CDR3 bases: TGCGCCAGCAGCTTGAGAGGGGGCAATGGAAACACCATATATTTT. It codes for CASSLRGGNGNTIYF.

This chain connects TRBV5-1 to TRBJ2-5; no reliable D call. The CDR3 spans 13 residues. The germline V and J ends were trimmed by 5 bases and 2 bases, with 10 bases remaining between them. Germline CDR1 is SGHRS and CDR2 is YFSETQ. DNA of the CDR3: TGCGCCAGCAGTTCCTACTTACAAGAGACCCAGTACTTC. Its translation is CASSSYLQETQYF.

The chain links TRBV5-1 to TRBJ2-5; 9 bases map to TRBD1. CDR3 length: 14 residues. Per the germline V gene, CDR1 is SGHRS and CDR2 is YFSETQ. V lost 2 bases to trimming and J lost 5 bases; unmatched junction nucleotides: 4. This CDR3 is CASSFGTGLETQYF. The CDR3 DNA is TGCGCCAGCAGCTTCGGGACAGGGCTTGAGACCCAGTACTTC.

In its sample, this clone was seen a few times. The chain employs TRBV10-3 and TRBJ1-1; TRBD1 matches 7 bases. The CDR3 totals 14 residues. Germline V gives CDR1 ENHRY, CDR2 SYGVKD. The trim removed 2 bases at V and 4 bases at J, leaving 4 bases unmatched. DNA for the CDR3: TGTGCCATCAGTGAGGGACAGGTGGGCACTGAAGCTTTCTTT. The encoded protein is CAISEGQVGTEAFF.

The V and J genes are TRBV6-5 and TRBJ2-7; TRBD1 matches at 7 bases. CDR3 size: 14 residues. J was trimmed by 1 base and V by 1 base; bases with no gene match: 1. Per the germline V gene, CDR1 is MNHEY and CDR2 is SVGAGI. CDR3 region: CASSYLQGSYEQYF. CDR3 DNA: TGTGCCAGCAGTTACTTACAGGGGTCCTACGAGCAGTACTTC.

CDR3: CASSPWTGSSGANVLTF. The CDR3, as DNA: TGTGCCAGCAGCCCTTGGACGGGGAGCTCTGGGGCCAACGTCCTGACTTTC. This chain uses TRBV3-1 (or the pseudogene TRBV3-2) with TRBJ2-6; TRBD2 might be the D (5 bases). Trimming removed 4 bases from V and 0 bases from J, with 13 bases in between. The length of the CDR3 is 17 residues. CDR1 is LGHDT, CDR2 YNNKEL, per germline (reference sequence).

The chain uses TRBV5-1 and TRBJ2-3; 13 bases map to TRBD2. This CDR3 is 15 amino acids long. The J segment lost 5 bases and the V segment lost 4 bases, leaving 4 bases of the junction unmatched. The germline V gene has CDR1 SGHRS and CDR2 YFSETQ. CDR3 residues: CASSLGTSGIDTQYF. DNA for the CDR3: TGCGCCAGCAGCCTAGGGACTAGCGGGATAGATACGCAGTATTTT.

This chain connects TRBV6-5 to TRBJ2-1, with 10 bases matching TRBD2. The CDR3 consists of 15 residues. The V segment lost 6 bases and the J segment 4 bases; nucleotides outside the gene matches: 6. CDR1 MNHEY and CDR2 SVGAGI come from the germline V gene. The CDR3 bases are TGTGCCAGCAGAAGCGGGGGGGCCCGATACAATGAGCAGTTCTTC. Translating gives CASRSGGARYNEQFF.

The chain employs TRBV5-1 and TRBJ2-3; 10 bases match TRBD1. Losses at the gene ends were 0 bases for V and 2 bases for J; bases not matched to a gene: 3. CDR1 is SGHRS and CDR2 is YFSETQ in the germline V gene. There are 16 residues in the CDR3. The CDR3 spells CASSLAGTGDTDTQYF. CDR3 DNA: TGCGCCAGCAGCTTGGCCGGGACAGGGGACACAGATACGCAGTATTTT. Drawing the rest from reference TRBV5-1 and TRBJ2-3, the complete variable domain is KAGVTQTPRYLIKTRGQQVTLSCSPISGHRSVSWYQQTPGQGLQFLFEYFSETQRNKGNFPGRFSGRQFSNSRSEMNVSTLELGDSALYLCASSLAGTGDTDTQYFGPGTRLTVL.

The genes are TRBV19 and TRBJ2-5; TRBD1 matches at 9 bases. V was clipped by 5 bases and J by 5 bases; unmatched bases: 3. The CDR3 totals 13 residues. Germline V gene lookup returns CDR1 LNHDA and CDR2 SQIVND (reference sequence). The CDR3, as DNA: TGTGCCAGTAGTGTCGACAGGGGGGAGACCCAGTACTTC. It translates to CASSVDRGETQYF.

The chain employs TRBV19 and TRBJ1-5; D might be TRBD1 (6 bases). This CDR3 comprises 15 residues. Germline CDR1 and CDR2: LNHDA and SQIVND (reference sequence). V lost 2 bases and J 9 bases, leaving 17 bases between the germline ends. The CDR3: CASSIRGARESPQHF. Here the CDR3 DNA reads TGTGCCAGTAGTATACGGGGGGCTCGGGAGTCGCCCCAGCATTTT.

CDR3 sequence (DNA): TGCAGCGTCAGAACAGGGGCCCAAGATACGCAGTATTTT. This codes for CSVRTGAQDTQYF. The chain uses TRBV29-1 and TRBJ2-3, with 7 bases matching TRBD1. The CDR3 runs 13 residues. Unmatched junction bases numbered 8, after V lost 6 bases and J lost 5 bases. CDR1 SQVTM and CDR2 ANQGSEA come from the germline V gene.

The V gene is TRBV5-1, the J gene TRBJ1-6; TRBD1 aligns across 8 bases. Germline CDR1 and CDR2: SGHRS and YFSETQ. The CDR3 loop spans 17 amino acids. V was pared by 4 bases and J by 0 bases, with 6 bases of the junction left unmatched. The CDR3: CASSPRTGSSYNSPLHF. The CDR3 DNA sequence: TGCGCCAGCAGCCCGAGGACAGGGAGCTCCTATAATTCACCCCTCCACTTT.

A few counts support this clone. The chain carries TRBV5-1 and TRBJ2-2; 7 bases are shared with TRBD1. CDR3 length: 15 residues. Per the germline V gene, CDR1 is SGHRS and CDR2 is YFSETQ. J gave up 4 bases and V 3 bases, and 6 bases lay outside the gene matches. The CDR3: CASSYRQGGTGELFF. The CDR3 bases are TGCGCCAGCAGCTACCGACAGGGTGGCACCGGGGAGCTGTTTTTT.

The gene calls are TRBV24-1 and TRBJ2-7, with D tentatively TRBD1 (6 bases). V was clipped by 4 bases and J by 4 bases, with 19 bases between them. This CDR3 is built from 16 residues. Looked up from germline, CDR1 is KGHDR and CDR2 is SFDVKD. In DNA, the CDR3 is TGTGCCACCAGTGACCAGAAGGCTGGACAGATTTACGAGCAGTACTTC. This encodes CATSDQKAGQIYEQYF.

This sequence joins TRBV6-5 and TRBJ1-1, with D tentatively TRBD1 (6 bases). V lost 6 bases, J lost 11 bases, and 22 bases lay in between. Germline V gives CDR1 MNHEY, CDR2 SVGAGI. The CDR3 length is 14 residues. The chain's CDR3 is CASSPGTSGSQAFF. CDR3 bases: TGTGCCAGCAGCCCCGGGACATCTGGATCCCAGGCTTTCTTT.

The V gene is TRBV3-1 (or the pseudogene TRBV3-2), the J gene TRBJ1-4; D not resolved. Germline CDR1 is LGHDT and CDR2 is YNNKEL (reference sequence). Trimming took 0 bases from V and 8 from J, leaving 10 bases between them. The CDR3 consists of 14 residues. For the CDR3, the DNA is TGTGCCAGCAGCCAAGAAACTGGGAGAGAAAAACTGTTTTTT. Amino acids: CASSQETGREKLFF.

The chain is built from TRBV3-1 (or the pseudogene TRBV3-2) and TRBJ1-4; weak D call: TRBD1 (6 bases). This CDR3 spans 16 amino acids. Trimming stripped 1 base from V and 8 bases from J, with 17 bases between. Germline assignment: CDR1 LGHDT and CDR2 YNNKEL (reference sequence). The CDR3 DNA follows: TGTGCCAGCAGCCAAGGAGTAGGGGGAAGGTTAGAAAAACTGTTTTTT. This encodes CASSQGVGGRLEKLFF.

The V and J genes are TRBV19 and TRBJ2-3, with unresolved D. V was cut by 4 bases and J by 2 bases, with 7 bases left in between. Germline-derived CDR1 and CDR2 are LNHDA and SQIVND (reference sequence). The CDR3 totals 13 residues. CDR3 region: CASSKQFTDTQYF. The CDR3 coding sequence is TGTGCCAGTAGTAAACAGTTCACAGATACGCAGTATTTT.

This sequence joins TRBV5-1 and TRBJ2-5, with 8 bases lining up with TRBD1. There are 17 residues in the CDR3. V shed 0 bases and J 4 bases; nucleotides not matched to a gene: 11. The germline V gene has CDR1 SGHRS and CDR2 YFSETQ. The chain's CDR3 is CASSLEGGFDRGETQYF. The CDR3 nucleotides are TGCGCCAGCAGCTTGGAAGGGGGTTTTGACAGGGGAGAGACCCAGTACTTC.

CDR3 DNA sequence: TGTGCCAGCAGTAGAGGTTTAGGCAATCAGCCCCAGCATTTT. This codes for CASSRGLGNQPQHF. The J gene is TRBJ1-5, the V gene TRBV6-5; D gene uncertain. The germline CDR1 and CDR2 sequences are MNHEY and SVGAGI. V was trimmed by 5 bases and J by 2 bases, leaving 10 bases between them. CDR3 length: 14 amino acids.

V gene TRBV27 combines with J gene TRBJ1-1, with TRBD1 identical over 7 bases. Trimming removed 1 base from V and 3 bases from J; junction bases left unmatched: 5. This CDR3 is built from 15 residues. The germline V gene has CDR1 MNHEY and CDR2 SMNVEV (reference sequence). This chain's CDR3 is CASSLYRGRDTEAFF. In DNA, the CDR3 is TGTGCCAGCAGTTTATACAGGGGAAGGGACACTGAAGCTTTCTTT.

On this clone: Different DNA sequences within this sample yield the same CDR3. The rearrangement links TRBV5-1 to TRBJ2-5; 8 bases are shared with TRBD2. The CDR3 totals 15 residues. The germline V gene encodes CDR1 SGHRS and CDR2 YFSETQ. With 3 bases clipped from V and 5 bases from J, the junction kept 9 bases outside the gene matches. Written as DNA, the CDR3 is TGCGCCAGCAGCTCGGGAACGGGGGGGCCTGAGACCCAGTACTTC. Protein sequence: CASSSGTGGPETQYF.

The CDR3 region has the DNA TGTGCCAGTAGTATACGGGGGGGCAACTACGAGCAGTACTTC. Protein sequence: CASSIRGGNYEQYF. The rearrangement joins TRBV19 to TRBJ2-7, with 8 positions matching TRBD2. The CDR3 runs to 14 residues. V trimming: 2 bases; J trimming: 3 bases; junction bases outside the gene matches: 3. Per germline, CDR1 LNHDA and CDR2 SQIVND (reference sequence).

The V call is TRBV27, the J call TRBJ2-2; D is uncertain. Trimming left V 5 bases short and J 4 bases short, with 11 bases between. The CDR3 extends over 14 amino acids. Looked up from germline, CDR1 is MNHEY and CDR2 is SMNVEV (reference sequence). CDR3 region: CASSASRITGELFF. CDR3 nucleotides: TGTGCCAGCAGTGCCTCGAGGATCACCGGGGAGCTGTTTTTT.

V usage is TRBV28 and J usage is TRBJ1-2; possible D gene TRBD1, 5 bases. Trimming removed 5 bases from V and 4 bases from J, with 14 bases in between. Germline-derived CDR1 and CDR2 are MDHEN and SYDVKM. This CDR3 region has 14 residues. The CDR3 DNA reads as TGTGCCAGCAGTCTTTCGGGACTCCTCTATGGCTACACCTTC. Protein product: CASSLSGLLYGYTF.

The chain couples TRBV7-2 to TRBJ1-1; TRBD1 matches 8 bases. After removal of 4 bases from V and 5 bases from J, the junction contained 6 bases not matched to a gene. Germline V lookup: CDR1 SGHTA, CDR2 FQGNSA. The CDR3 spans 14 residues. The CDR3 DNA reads TGTGCCAGCAGCTCCTCAGGGGGCCGTACTGAAGCTTTCTTT. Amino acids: CASSSSGGRTEAFF.

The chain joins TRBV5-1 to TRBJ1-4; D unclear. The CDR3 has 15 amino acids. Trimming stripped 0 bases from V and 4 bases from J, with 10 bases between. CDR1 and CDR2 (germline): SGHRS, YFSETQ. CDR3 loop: CASSLERGNNEKLFF. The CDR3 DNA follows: TGCGCCAGCAGCTTGGAACGCGGGAATAATGAAAAACTGTTTTTT. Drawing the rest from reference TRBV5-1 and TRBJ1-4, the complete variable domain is KAGVTQTPRYLIKTRGQQVTLSCSPISGHRSVSWYQQTPGQGLQFLFEYFSETQRNKGNFPGRFSGRQFSNSRSEMNVSTLELGDSALYLCASSLERGNNEKLFFGSGTQLSVL.

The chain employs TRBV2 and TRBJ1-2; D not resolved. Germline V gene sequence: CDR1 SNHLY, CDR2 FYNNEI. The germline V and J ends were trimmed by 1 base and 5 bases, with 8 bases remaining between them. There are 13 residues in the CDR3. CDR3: CASSEVLAYGYTF. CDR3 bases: TGTGCCAGCAGTGAAGTGCTTGCGTATGGCTACACCTTC.

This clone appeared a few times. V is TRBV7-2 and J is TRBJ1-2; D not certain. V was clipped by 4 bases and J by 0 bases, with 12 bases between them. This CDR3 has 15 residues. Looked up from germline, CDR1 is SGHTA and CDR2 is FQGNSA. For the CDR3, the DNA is TGTGCCAGCAGCTGGAACAGTAACCCTAACTATGGCTACACCTTC. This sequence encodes CASSWNSNPNYGYTF.

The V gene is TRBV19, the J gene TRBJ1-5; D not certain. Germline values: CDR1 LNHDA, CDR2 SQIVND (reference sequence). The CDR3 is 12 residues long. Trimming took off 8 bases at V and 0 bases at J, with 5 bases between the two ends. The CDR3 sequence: CASAYSNQPQHF. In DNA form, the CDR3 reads TGTGCCAGTGCCTATAGCAATCAGCCCCAGCATTTT.